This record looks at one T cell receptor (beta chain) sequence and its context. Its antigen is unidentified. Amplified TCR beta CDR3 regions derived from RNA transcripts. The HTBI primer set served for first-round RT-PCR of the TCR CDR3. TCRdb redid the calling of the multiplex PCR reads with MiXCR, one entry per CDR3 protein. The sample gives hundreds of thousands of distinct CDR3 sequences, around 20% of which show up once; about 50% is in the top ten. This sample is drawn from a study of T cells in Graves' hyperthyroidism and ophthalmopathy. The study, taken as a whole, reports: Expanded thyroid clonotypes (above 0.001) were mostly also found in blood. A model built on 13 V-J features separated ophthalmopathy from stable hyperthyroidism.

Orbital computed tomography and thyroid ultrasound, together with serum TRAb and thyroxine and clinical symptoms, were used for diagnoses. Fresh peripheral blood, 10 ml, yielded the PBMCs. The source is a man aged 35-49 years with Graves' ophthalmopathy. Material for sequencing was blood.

CDR3 in DNA: TGTGCCAGTACTCCGACAGGGGCGAATAATTCACCCCTCCACTTT. Translation: CASTPTGANNSPLHF. The V call is TRBV19, the J call TRBJ1-6; 8 positions agree with TRBD1. The germline gives CDR1 LNHDA, CDR2 SQIVND (reference sequence). With 7 bases clipped from V and 5 bases from J, the junction kept 7 bases outside the gene matches. CDR3 length: 15 amino acids.